This T cell receptor beta chain emerged from a study of CD8 T cells in Susac syndrome. cDNA came from roughly 0.53 to 1 ug RNA primed by random hexamers. An immunoSEQ multiplex PCR generated amplified TCR beta CDR3 products spanning 54 Vbeta and 13 Jbeta. TCRdb re-analysed the immunoSEQ multiplex PCR reads in MiXCR, keeping a single row per CDR3 protein. The sample records some 52,000 distinct CDR3 sequences, 93% being singletons. The receptor comes from a human donor with multiple sclerosis. The specimen was CD8+ T cells from PBMCs.

CDR3 loop: CASRPQRGLTYEQYF. CDR3 nucleotides: TGTGCCAGCAGGCCTCAGCGGGGACTTACCTACGAGCAGTACTTC. The chain has TRBV28 and TRBJ2-7, with TRBD2 matching 7 bases. The V gene's germline CDR1 is MDHEN and CDR2 SYDVKM. The CDR3 extends over 15 amino acids. J was trimmed by 2 bases and V by 6 bases; bases with no gene match: 10.